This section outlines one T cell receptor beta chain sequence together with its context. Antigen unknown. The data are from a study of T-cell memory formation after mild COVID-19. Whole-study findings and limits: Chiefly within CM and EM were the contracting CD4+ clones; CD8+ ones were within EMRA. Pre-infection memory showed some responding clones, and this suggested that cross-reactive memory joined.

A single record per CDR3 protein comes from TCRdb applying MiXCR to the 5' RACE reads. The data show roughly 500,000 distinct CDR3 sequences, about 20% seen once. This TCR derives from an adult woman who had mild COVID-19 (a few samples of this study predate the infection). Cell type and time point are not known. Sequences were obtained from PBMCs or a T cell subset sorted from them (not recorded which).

As DNA, the CDR3 is TGTGCCAGTAGATGGGTGGGGAGCACAGATACGCAGTATTTT. As protein: CASRWVGSTDTQYF. This chain links TRBV19 with TRBJ2-3; D gene ambiguous. The CDR3 covers 14 residues. Trimming stripped 6 bases from V and 0 bases from J, with 10 bases between. Per germline, CDR1 LNHDA and CDR2 SQIVND (reference sequence).